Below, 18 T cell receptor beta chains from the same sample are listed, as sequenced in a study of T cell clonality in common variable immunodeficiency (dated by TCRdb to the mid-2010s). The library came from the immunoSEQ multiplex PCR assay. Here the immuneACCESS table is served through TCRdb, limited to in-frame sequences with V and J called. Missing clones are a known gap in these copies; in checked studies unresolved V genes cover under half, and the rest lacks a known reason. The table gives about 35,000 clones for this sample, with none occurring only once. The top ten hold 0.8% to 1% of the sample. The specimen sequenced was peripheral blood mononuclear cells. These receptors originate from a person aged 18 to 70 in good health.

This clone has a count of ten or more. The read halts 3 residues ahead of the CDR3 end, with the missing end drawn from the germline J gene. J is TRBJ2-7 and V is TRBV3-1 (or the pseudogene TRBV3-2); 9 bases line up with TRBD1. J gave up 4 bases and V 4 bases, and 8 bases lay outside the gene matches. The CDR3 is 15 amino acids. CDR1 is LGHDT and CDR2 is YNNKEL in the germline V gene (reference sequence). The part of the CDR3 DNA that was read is TGTGCCAGCAGCCGACAGGGGACAGGGCTTTACGAG. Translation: CASSRQGTGLYE. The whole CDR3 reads CASSRQGTGLYEQYF.

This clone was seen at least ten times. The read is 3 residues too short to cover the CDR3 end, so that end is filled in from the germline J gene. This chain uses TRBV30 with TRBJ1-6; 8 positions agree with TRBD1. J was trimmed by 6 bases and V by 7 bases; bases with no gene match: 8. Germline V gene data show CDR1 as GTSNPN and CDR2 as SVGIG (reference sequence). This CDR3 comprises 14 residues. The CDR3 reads CASKRGTGNSPLHF. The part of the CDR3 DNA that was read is TGTGCCTCGAAACGGGGGACAGGTAATTCACCC.

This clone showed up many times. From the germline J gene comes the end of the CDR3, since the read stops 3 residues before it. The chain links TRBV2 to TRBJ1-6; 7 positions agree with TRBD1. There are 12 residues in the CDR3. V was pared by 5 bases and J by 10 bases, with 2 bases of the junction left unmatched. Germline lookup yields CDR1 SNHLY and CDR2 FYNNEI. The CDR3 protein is CASSYRGSPLHF. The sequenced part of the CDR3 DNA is TGTGCCAGCAGTTACAGGGGATCACCC.

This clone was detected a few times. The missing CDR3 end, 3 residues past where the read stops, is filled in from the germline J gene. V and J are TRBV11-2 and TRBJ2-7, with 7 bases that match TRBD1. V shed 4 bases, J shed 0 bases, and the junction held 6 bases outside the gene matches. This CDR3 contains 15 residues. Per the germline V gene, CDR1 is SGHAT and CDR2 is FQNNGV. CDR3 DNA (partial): TGTGCCAGCAGCTCAATTGACAGGGCCTCCTACGAG. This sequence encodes CASSSIDRASYE. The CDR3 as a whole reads CASSSIDRASYEQYF.

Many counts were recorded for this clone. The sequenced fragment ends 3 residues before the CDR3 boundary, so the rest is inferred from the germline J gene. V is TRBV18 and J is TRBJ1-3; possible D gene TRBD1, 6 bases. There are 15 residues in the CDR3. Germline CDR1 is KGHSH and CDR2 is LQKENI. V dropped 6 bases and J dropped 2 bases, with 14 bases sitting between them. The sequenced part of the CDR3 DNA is TGTGCCAGCTCCCCGACAGGACGACCTGGAAACACC. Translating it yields CASSPTGRPGNT. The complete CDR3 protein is CASSPTGRPGNTIYF.

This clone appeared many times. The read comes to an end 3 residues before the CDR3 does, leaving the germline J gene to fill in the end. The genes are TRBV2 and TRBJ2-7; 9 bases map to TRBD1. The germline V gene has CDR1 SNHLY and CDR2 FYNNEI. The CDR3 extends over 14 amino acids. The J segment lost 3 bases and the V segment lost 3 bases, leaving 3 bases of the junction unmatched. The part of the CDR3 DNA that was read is TGTGCCAGCAGTGATCAGGGACAGGGCTACGAG. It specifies CASSDQGQGYE. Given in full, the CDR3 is CASSDQGQGYEQYF.

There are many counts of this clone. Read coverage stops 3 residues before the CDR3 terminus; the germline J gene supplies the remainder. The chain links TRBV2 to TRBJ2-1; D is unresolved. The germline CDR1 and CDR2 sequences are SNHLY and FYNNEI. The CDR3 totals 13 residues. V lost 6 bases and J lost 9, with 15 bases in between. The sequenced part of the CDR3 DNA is TGTGCCAGCAGAGGCCCGCCAGCGCGTGAG. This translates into CASRGPPARE. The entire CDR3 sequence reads CASRGPPAREQFF.

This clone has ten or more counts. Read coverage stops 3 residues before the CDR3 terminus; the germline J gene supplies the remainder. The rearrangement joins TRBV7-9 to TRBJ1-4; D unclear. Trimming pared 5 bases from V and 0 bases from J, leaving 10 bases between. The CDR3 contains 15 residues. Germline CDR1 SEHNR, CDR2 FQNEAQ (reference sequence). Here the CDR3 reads CASSGTTTTNEKLFF. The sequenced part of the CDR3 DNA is TGTGCCAGCAGCGGTACGACAACAACTAATGAAAAA.

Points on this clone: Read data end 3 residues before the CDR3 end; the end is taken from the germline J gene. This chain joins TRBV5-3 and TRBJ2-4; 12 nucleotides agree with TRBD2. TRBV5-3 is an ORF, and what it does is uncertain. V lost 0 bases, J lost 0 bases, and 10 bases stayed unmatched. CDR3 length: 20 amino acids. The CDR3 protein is CARSLGPPTSGGKAKNIQYF. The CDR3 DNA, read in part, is TGTGCCAGAAGCTTGGGCCCCCCCACTAGCGGGGGGAAAGCCAAAAACATT.

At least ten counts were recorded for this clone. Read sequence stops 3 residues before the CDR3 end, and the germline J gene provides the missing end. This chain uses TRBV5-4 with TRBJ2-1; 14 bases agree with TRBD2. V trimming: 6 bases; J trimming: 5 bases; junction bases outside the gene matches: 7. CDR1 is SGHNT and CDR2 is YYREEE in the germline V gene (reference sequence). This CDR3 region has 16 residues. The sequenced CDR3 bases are TGTGCCAGCATCCCCGGGACTAGCGGGAGCCACAATGAG. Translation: CASIPGTSGSHNE. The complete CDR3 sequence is CASIPGTSGSHNEQFF.

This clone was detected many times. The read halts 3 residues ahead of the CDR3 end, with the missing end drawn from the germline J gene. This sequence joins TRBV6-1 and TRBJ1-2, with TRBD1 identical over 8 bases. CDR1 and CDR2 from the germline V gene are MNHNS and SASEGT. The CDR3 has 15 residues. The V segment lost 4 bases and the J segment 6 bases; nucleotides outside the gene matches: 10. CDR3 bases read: TGTGCCAGCAGTGCCGCCCGGCAGGGGGCGGATGGC. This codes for CASSAARQGADG. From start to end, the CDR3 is CASSAARQGADGYTF.

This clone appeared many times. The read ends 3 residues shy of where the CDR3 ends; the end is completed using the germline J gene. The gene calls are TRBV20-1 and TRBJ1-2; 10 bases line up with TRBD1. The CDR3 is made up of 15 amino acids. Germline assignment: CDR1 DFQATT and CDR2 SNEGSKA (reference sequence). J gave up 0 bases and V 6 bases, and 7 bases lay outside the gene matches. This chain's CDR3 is CSAPGQGRTNYGYTF. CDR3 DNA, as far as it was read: TGCAGTGCCCCGGGACAGGGGCGTACTAACTATGGC.

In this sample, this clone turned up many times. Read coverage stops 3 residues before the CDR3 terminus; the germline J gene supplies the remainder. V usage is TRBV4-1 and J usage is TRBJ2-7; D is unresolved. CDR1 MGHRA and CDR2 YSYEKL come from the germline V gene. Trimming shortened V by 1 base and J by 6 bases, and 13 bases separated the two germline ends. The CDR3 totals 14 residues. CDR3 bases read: TGCGCCAGCAGCCAAGTTTCTTCGCGTGGCGAG. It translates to CASSQVSSRGE. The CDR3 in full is CASSQVSSRGEQYF.

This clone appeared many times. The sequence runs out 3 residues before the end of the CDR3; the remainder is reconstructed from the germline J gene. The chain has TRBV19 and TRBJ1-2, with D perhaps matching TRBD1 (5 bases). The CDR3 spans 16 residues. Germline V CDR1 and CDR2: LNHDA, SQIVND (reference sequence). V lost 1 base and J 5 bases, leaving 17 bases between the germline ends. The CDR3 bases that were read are TGTGCCAGTAGTATAGGGATACAGGACCCCTTGTATGGC. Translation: CASSIGIQDPLYG. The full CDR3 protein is CASSIGIQDPLYGYTF.

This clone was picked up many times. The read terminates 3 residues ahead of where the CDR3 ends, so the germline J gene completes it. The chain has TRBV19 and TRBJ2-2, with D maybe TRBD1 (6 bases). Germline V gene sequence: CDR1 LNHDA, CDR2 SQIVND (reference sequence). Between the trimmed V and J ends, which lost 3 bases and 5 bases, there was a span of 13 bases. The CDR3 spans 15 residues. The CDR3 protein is CASSIFQGRTGELFF. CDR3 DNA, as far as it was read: TGTGCCAGTAGTATCTTTCAGGGGCGAACCGGGGAG.

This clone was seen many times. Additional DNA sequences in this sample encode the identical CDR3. CDR3 region: CAWSVLSEAFF. The CDR3 bases that were read are TGTGCCTGGAGTGTACTTTCTGAA. V is TRBV30 and J is TRBJ1-1; D call uncertain. The read ends 3 residues before the CDR3 terminus; that terminus is restored from the germline J gene. Germline CDR1 is GTSNPN and CDR2 is SVGIG (reference sequence). Trimming removed 0 bases from V and 6 bases from J, with 5 bases in between. The CDR3 spans 11 residues.

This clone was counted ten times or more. The part of the CDR3 DNA that was read is TGTGCCAGTAAGGACAGGGGAGGCAATCAGCCC. It yields the protein CASKDRGGNQP. The entire CDR3 is CASKDRGGNQPQHF. The chain links TRBV19 to TRBJ1-5; 9 bases are a match to TRBD1. From the germline J gene comes the end of the CDR3, since the read stops 3 residues before it. This CDR3 is built from 14 residues. The J segment lost 2 bases and the V segment lost 7 bases, leaving 3 bases of the junction unmatched. Germline CDR1 LNHDA, CDR2 SQIVND (reference sequence).

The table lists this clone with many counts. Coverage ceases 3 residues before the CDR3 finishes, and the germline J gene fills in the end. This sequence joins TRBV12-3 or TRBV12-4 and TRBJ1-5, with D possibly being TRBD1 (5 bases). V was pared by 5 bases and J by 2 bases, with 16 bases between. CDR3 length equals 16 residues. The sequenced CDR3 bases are TGTGCCAGCAGTCAGAGTAGGGGAATTGGCAATCAGCCC. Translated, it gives CASSQSRGIGNQP. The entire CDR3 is CASSQSRGIGNQPQHF.